The 12 T cell receptor beta chains below were found in one sample sequenced in a study of T cells in Graves' hyperthyroidism and ophthalmopathy. Template material for amplifying TCR beta CDR3 regions consisted of RNA transcripts. First-round RT-PCR targeting the TCR CDR3 was performed with the HTBI primer set. A single record per CDR3 protein comes from TCRdb applying MiXCR to the multiplex PCR reads. The table shows approximately 100,000 distinct CDR3 sequences, with around 50% occurring only once. The sequencing input was blood. The source of these receptors is a man in his forties with Graves' hyperthyroidism.

Regarding this clonotype: A junction end diverges from the germline sequence, so it may reflect a read error. The chain uses TRBV2 and TRBJ1-5, with a tentative D call TRBD1 (5 bases). Germline V gene sequence: CDR1 SNHLY, CDR2 FYNNEI. This CDR3 comprises 10 residues. Here the CDR3 reads CASSERGGIF. In nucleotides, the CDR3 is TGTGCCAGCAGTGAGCGCGGGGGAATCTTT.

In this sample, this clonotype turned up many times. The chain joins TRBV19 to TRBJ1-2; 10 bases agree with TRBD1. Germline V gives CDR1 LNHDA, CDR2 SQIVND (reference sequence). V dropped 7 bases and J dropped 3; count of bases not matched to a gene: 8. The CDR3 runs to 15 residues. CDR3 DNA sequence: TGTGCCAGTAATCTCCGGGACAGGGGTGACTATGGCTACACCTTC. Translation gives CASNLRDRGDYGYTF.

This clonotype has ten or more counts. This chain joins TRBV19 and TRBJ1-1, with 8 bases aligning to TRBD1. Germline V gives CDR1 LNHDA, CDR2 SQIVND (reference sequence). The CDR3 covers 16 residues. V dropped 4 bases and J dropped 0; count of bases not matched to a gene: 7. In nucleotides, the CDR3 is TGTGCCAGTAGTACCCAGACAGGGGCAATGAACACTGAAGCTTTCTTT. It yields the protein CASSTQTGAMNTEAFF.

This clonotype was counted many times. This chain links TRBV7-9 with TRBJ1-2; D is unresolved. V lost 10 bases and J lost 4, with 10 bases in between. Germline lookup yields CDR1 SEHNR and CDR2 FQNEAQ (reference sequence). The CDR3 is 11 amino acids. For the CDR3, the DNA is TGTGCCACCAGTATCGGCTATGGCTACACCTTC. Protein sequence: CATSIGYGYTF.

This clonotype was seen a few times. The junction shows a germline mismatch at one end, possibly a read error. The chain joins TRBV28 to TRBJ2-7; D not certain. The length of the CDR3 is 13 residues. Germline V lookup: CDR1 MDHEN, CDR2 SYDVKM. The CDR3: CASSPSLGKEQYF. CDR3 nucleotide sequence: TGTGCCAGCAGTCCGTCCCTGGGGAAGGAGCAGTACTTT.

The gene calls are TRBV20-1 and TRBJ2-7; possibly TRBD1 or TRBD2 for D (6 bases each). Germline V CDR1 and CDR2: DFQATT, SNEGSKA (reference sequence). V lost 0 bases, J lost 2 bases, and 23 bases lay in between. The CDR3 spans 18 residues. CDR3 residues: CSAREMAGGANSAYEQYF. CDR3 nucleotide sequence: TGCAGTGCTAGAGAGATGGCCGGGGGCGCCAATAGCGCCTACGAGCAGTACTTC.

CDR3 protein: CASSRTNVEKLFF. The CDR3 DNA reads TGTGCCAGCAGCCGGACTAACGTTGAAAAACTGTTTTTT. The chain uses TRBV3-1 and TRBJ1-4; the D is unclear. Trimming left V 4 bases short and J 7 bases short, with 10 bases between. In germline, CDR1 is LGHDT, CDR2 YNNKEL (reference sequence). This CDR3 has 13 amino acids.

This rearrangement joins TRBV19 to TRBJ1-3; a possible D gene is TRBD1 (6 bases). Trimming removed 5 bases from V and 2 bases from J, with 16 bases in between. The CDR3 is 16 amino acids. Germline CDR1 reads LNHDA; CDR2 reads SQIVND (reference sequence). CDR3 amino acids: CASSAPGQATGNTIYF. In DNA form, the CDR3 reads TGTGCCAGTAGTGCACCGGGACAAGCGACTGGAAACACCATATATTTT.

This clonotype was picked up many times. The gene calls are TRBV2 and TRBJ2-1; TRBD1 might be the D (6 bases). This CDR3 is 14 amino acids long. Germline loops: CDR1 SNHLY, CDR2 FYNNEI. V gave up 5 bases and J gave up 5 bases, with 13 bases separating them. CDR3 sequence reads: CASSRTVYNNEQFF. In DNA, the CDR3 is TGTGCCAGCAGTAGGACAGTTTACAACAATGAGCAGTTCTTC.

This clonotype came up a few times. The gene calls are TRBV12-3 or TRBV12-4 and TRBJ2-1, with D tentatively TRBD1 (5 bases). Trimming left V 2 bases short and J 4 bases short, with 18 bases between. The CDR3 length is 17 residues. The CDR3 DNA is TGTGCCAGCAGTTTAAGTGTGGGGCCAACGTTTTACAATGAGCAGTTCTTC. Amino acids: CASSLSVGPTFYNEQFF.

The chain joins TRBV20-1 to TRBJ2-5, with D possibly TRBD1 on 5 matching bases. CDR3 length: 14 residues. The germline V gene has CDR1 DFQATT and CDR2 SNEGSKA (reference sequence). Trimming removed 3 bases from V and 5 bases from J, with 16 bases in between. The DNA for the CDR3 is TGCAGTGCTAGTATTGGGGTGAAGGGGGAGACCCAGTACTTC. It encodes CSASIGVKGETQYF.

This clonotype came up many times. V is TRBV15 and J is TRBJ2-7, with 8 bases lining up with TRBD1. The V gene's germline CDR1 is LNHNV and CDR2 YYDKDF (reference sequence). CDR3 length: 15 residues. V lost 1 base, J lost 1 base, and 3 bases stayed unmatched. CDR3 DNA: TGTGCCACCAGCAGAGGGCAGGGGGCTTCCTACGAGCAGTACTTC. Its translation: CATSRGQGASYEQYF.